These T cell receptor beta chains were read from a single sample in a study of CD8+ T cells in alopecia areata. Sequencing used immunoSEQ multiplex PCR; TCRdb keeps in-frame clones, though not all of them. The sample contains 110,000 to 150,000 clones, approximately 50% of which appear only once. The material sequenced was CD4+ T cells sorted from blood, taken at week 0. These receptors all stem from a human donor with alopecia areata. Both conserved end residues are part of each CDR3. The order of the fields is clone size, V gene, J gene, D gene, CDR3 DNA, CDR3 protein. The D gene is left open where the match is weak. Size values are once, few and many counts, or a class for expanded clones, and some rows have none.

size: NA
V: TRBV30
J: TRBJ2-1
D: NA
DNA: TGTGCCGGGGGGTACGAGCAGTTCTTC
CDR3: CAGGYEQFF

size: NA
V: TRBV30
J: TRBJ2-3
D: TRBD1
DNA: TGTGCCCTCGGACAGGGCTCCACAGATACGCAGTATTTT
CDR3: CALGQGSTDTQYF

size: NA
V: TRBV7-2
J: TRBJ2-5
D: NA
DNA: TGTGCCAGCAGCCATCCCGTTCCTCTTGGGGAGGCCCCTCGGGAGACCCAGTACTTC
CDR3: CASSHPVPLGEAPRETQYF

size: NA
V: TRBV11-2
J: TRBJ2-7
D: NA
DNA: TGTGCCAGCAGCTTAGGGCGGCACTCCTACGAGCAGTACTTC
CDR3: CASSLGRHSYEQYF

size: few
V: TRBV29-1
J: TRBJ2-5
D: NA
DNA: TGCAGCGGGAAAGGGAGTGAGACCCAGTACTTC
CDR3: CSGKGSETQYF

size: NA
V: TRBV5-1
J: TRBJ2-7
D: TRBD2
DNA: TGCGCCAGCAGCCCGCGGGAGTCCTACGAGCAGTACTTC
CDR3: CASSPRESYEQYF

size: NA
V: TRBV2
J: TRBJ2-5
D: TRBD1
DNA: TGTGCCAGCATCGCCCACCACGGGACAGGGGGGGGAGAGACCCAGTACTTC
CDR3: CASIAHHGTGGGETQYF

size: few
V: TRBV30
J: TRBJ1-2
D: NA
DNA: TGTGCCTGGATGGTAGGGGTATGGGACTACACCTTC
CDR3: CAWMVGVWDYTF

size: NA
V: TRBV2
J: TRBJ2-7
D: NA
DNA: TGTGCCAGCAGTGATCTTGGCAGGGGGGACGAGCAGTACTTC
CDR3: CASSDLGRGDEQYF

size: NA
V: TRBV25-1
J: TRBJ1-5
D: NA
DNA: TGTGCCAGCAGTGAATATTCTCAGGGGAGCAATCAGCCCCAGCATTTT
CDR3: CASSEYSQGSNQPQHF

size: few
V: TRBV6-6
J: TRBJ2-7
D: TRBD2
DNA: TGTGCCAGCAGTCCACTAGCGGGAGGGAACGAGCAGTACTTC
CDR3: CASSPLAGGNEQYF

size: few
V: TRBV29-1
J: TRBJ2-1
D: TRBD1
DNA: TGCAGCGTTGGGGACAGGGTGTCGTACAATGAGCAGTTCTTC
CDR3: CSVGDRVSYNEQFF

size: NA
V: TRBV29-1
J: TRBJ2-7
D: NA
DNA: TGCAGCGTTGTCGGGGAATCCCACGAGCAGTACTTC
CDR3: CSVVGESHEQYF

size: few
V: TRBV7-8
J: TRBJ2-1
D: NA
DNA: TGTGCCAGCAGCCGAATAACTAGGAATGAGCAGTTCTTC
CDR3: CASSRITRNEQFF

size: NA
V: TRBV2
J: TRBJ2-6
D: NA
DNA: TGTGCCAGCATCCCCGGCTCTGGGGCCAACGTCCTGACTTTC
CDR3: CASIPGSGANVLTF

size: NA
V: TRBV7-2
J: TRBJ2-7
D: TRBD1
DNA: TGTGCCAGCAGCCAAGCGGGACAGGGGGGGCAGTACTTC
CDR3: CASSQAGQGGQYF

size: NA
V: TRBV29-1
J: TRBJ2-1
D: NA
DNA: TGCAGCGTTGTGGCCGATAACAATGAGCAGTTCTTC
CDR3: CSVVADNNEQFF

size: NA
V: TRBV2
J: TRBJ2-2
D: NA
DNA: TGTGCCAGCAGTGAGGGCGTGCGCGACACCGGGGAGCTGTTTTTT
CDR3: CASSEGVRDTGELFF

size: NA
V: TRBV5-5
J: TRBJ2-1
D: NA
DNA: TGTGCCAGCAGCGCTACCCCCGGGACGGCCACCTACAATGAGCAGTTCTTC
CDR3: CASSATPGTATYNEQFF

size: NA
V: TRBV4-2
J: TRBJ2-1
D: NA
DNA: TGTGCCAGCAGCCAAGGGACCAATGAGCAGTTCTTC
CDR3: CASSQGTNEQFF

size: NA
V: TRBV6-5
J: TRBJ2-5
D: NA
DNA: TGTGCCAGCAGTTACCGTCGGGCAGAGACCCAGTACTTC
CDR3: CASSYRRAETQYF

size: NA
V: TRBV29-1
J: TRBJ1-1
D: NA
DNA: TGCAGCGCCATAGGGAGGGCGATGAACACTGAAGCTTTCTTT
CDR3: CSAIGRAMNTEAFF

size: NA
V: TRBV7-9
J: TRBJ1-2
D: NA
DNA: TGTGCCAGCAGCTTAGGGACGGAGAACTATGGCTACACCTTC
CDR3: CASSLGTENYGYTF

size: NA
V: TRBV10-3
J: TRBJ2-7
D: TRBD1
DNA: TGTGCCATCAGCCGGGACAGGGCCTACGAGCAGTACTTC
CDR3: CAISRDRAYEQYF

size: NA
V: TRBV29-1
J: TRBJ1-4
D: NA
DNA: TGCAGCGTTGAAGTCTTCGAAAAACTGTTTTTT
CDR3: CSVEVFEKLFF

size: NA
V: TRBV9
J: TRBJ1-1
D: NA
DNA: TGTGCCAGCAGCGTAGGATCGAACACTGAAGCTTTCTTT
CDR3: CASSVGSNTEAFF

size: NA
V: TRBV5-1
J: TRBJ2-2
D: TRBD2
DNA: TGCGCCAGCAGCGTTAGCGGGGCGAACACCGGGGAGCTGTTTTTT
CDR3: CASSVSGANTGELFF

size: NA
V: TRBV30
J: TRBJ2-5
D: NA
DNA: TGTGCCGGACTTCGGCAGGGGCAAGAGACCCAGTACTTC
CDR3: CAGLRQGQETQYF

size: NA
V: TRBV10-2
J: TRBJ2-3
D: NA
DNA: TGCGCCAGCAGTGATTGGGGCCCAGATACGCAGTATTTT
CDR3: CASSDWGPDTQYF

size: NA
V: TRBV25-1
J: TRBJ1-2
D: TRBD1
DNA: TGTGCCAGCGGACAGGGGACCTATGGCTACACCTTC
CDR3: CASGQGTYGYTF

size: few
V: TRBV29-1
J: TRBJ2-7
D: TRBD2
DNA: TGCAGCGTGGGCCCTAGCGGTTCCTACGAGCAGTACTTC
CDR3: CSVGPSGSYEQYF

size: few
V: TRBV2
J: TRBJ1-2
D: NA
DNA: TGTGCCAGCAGTGAACTGGGCGACTATGGCTACACCTTC
CDR3: CASSELGDYGYTF

size: NA
V: TRBV29-1
J: TRBJ2-7
D: NA
DNA: TGCAGCGTTGAAAGCGCTAGAGAGCAGTACTTC
CDR3: CSVESAREQYF

size: NA
V: TRBV2
J: TRBJ1-5
D: NA
DNA: TGTGCCAGCAGTAGGGACATCTATCAACCCCAGCATTTT
CDR3: CASSRDIYQPQHF

size: NA
V: TRBV6-1
J: TRBJ2-7
D: NA
DNA: TGTGCCAGCAGTGAAGCCCAGGGGTTCTACGAGCAGTACTTC
CDR3: CASSEAQGFYEQYF